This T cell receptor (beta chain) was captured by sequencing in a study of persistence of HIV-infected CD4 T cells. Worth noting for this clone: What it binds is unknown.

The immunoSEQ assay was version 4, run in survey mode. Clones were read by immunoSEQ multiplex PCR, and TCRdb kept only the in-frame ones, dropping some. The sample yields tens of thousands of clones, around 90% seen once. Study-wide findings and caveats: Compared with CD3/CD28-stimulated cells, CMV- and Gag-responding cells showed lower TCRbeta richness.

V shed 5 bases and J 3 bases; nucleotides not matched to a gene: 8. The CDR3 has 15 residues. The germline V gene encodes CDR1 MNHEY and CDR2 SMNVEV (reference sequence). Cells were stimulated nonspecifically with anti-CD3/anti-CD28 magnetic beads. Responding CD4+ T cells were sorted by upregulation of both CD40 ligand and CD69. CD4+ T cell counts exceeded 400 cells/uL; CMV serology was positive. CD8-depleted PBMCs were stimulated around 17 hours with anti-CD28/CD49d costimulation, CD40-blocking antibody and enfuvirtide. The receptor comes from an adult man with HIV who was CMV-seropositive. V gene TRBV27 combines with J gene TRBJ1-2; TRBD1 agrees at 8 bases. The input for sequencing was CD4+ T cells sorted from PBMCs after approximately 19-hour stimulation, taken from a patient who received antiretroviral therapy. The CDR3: CASSPGQGIYYGYTF. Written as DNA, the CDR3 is TGTGCCAGCAGTCCCGGACAGGGAATCTACTATGGCTACACCTTC.